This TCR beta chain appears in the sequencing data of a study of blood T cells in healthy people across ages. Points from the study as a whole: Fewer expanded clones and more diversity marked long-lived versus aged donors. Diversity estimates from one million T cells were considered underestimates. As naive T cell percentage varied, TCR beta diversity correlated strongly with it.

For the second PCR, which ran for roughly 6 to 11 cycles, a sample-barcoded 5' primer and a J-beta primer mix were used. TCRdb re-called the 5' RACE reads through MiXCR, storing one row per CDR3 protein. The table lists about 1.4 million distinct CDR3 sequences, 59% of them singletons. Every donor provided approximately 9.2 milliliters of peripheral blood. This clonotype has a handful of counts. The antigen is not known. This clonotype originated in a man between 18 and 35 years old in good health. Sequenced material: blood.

The DNA of the CDR3 is TGTGCCAGCAGCGTAGTAGATCGTGAAGCTTTCTTT. Translation: CASSVVDREAFF. The chain employs TRBV9 and TRBJ1-1; D is ambiguous. The CDR3 is 12 amino acids. Per the germline V gene, CDR1 is SGDLS and CDR2 is YYNGEE. The V and J ends lost 0 bases and 7 bases respectively, with 7 bases between them. Drawing the rest from reference TRBV9 and TRBJ1-1, the complete variable domain is DSGVTQTPKHLITATGQRVTLRCSPRSGDLSVYWYQQSLDQGLQFLIQYYNGEERAKGNILERFSAQQFPDLHSELNLSSLELGDSALYFCASSVVDREAFFGQGTRLTVV.